Listed here are 26 T cell receptor beta chains from one sample, sequenced in a study of T cells in Graves' hyperthyroidism and ophthalmopathy (dated by TCRdb to 2018 to 2020). The method was multiplex PCR. TCRdb names Illumina HiSeq 2000 as the instrument used. The TCR beta CDR3 regions were amplified from the RNA transcripts. The TCR CDR3 was subjected to a first round of RT-PCR using the HTBI primer set and the Qiagen OneStep RT-PCR kit. TCRdb reprocessed the public reads (quality trimming at Q25 with fastp, clone calling with MiXCR) and kept in-frame beta chains. Rows are combined by CDR3 protein, so each entry shows the most common genes and DNA. The sample has fewer than 650,000 distinct CDR3 sequences on record, over 12% of them singletons. 7.1% of the sample is taken by the ten largest. Material: blood. The receptors were sampled from a young woman with Graves' ophthalmopathy.

This clonotype has only a few counts. The chain links TRBV27 to TRBJ2-7; either TRBD1 or TRBD2 may supply D (6 bases each). The CDR3 spans 15 residues. Trimming shortened V by 7 bases and J by 0 bases, and 16 bases separated the two germline ends. From germline, CDR1 is MNHEY and CDR2 SMNVEV (reference sequence). CDR3 bases: TGTGCCAGCACCAAACATGGAGGGGGCTCCTACGAGCAGTACTTC. Its protein is CASTKHGGGSYEQYF.

This clonotype was detected only a few times. V is TRBV18 and J is TRBJ1-2, with TRBD1 identical over 8 bases. This CDR3 is built from 14 residues. Germline values: CDR1 KGHSH, CDR2 LQKENI. V trimming: 8 bases; J trimming: 3 bases; junction bases outside the gene matches: 8. CDR3 protein: CASHASGQDYGYTF. In DNA form, the CDR3 reads TGTGCCAGCCACGCTTCGGGACAGGACTATGGCTACACCTTC.

In this sample, this clonotype turned up many times. V usage is TRBV7-9 and J usage is TRBJ2-7; D remains unclear. The CDR3 is made up of 12 amino acids. The V end lost 5 bases, the J end lost 6 bases, and 11 bases lay between the germline ends. CDR1 and CDR2 (germline): SEHNR, FQNEAQ (reference sequence). The CDR3 region has the DNA TGTGCCAGCAGCGTGGGCCCCCTCGAGCAGTACTTC. The encoded protein is CASSVGPLEQYF.

This clonotype was picked up many times. The chain couples TRBV6-4 to TRBJ1-5; 7 nucleotides line up with TRBD1. Germline lookup yields CDR1 MRHNA and CDR2 SNTAGT. CDR3 size: 16 residues. Trimming took 3 bases from V and 2 from J; bases not matched to a gene: 7. The CDR3 loop is CASSEFDREGNQPQHF. The CDR3 DNA follows: TGTGCCAGCAGTGAATTCGACAGGGAGGGCAATCAGCCCCAGCATTTT.

This clonotype was found many times. In DNA form, the CDR3 reads TGTGCCAGCCGACTAGCCGGCCAGACCCAGTACTTC. Translating gives CASRLAGQTQYF. The chain combines TRBV12-3 or TRBV12-4 with TRBJ2-5, with 7 bases identical to TRBD2. This CDR3 has 12 residues. V shed 8 bases, J shed 6 bases, and the junction held 6 bases outside the gene matches.

The chain joins TRBV5-1 to TRBJ1-2, with D tentatively TRBD1 (6 bases). The V gene's germline CDR1 is SGHRS and CDR2 YFSETQ. V was clipped by 1 base and J by 0 bases, with 22 bases between them. The CDR3 is 19 residues long. CDR3 amino acids: CASSLTLLFTGRANYGYTF. In nucleotides, the CDR3 is TGCGCCAGCAGCTTGACGCTACTGTTTACAGGGCGAGCTAACTATGGCTACACCTTC.

This clonotype was counted a few times. V gene TRBV19 combines with J gene TRBJ2-3, with D possibly being TRBD2 (5 bases). CDR3 size: 16 residues. V lost 7 bases and J 5 bases, leaving 22 bases between the germline ends. Germline CDR1 and CDR2: LNHDA and SQIVND (reference sequence). The CDR3 DNA reads as TGTGCCAGTATTGGGCAGCCTGGGGTCGGAGGAGATACGCAGTATTTT. Translation: CASIGQPGVGGDTQYF.

Ten or more counts support this clonotype. V gene TRBV10-3 combines with J gene TRBJ2-2; D possibly corresponds to TRBD1 (6 bases). The CDR3 is made up of 15 amino acids. The germline V and J ends were trimmed by 7 bases and 0 bases, with 12 bases remaining between them. Germline V gene sequence: CDR1 ENHRY, CDR2 SYGVKD. CDR3 amino acids: CAITPTGPNTGELFF. The CDR3 nucleotides are TGTGCCATCACCCCGACAGGTCCGAACACCGGGGAGCTGTTTTTT.

V is TRBV19 and J is TRBJ1-5; no firm D call. There are 15 residues in the CDR3. Deletions cut 3 bases from V and 0 bases from J, with 9 bases between. Germline loops: CDR1 LNHDA, CDR2 SQIVND (reference sequence). The CDR3 spells CASSIGGDSNQPQHF. The CDR3 bases are TGTGCCAGTAGTATTGGCGGGGATAGCAATCAGCCCCAGCATTTT.

This clonotype appeared a few times. The chain couples TRBV6-6 to TRBJ1-3; TRBD1 matches at 11 bases. Germline V gene lookup returns CDR1 MNHNY and CDR2 SVGAGI (reference sequence). Trimming took 0 bases from V and 2 from J; bases not matched to a gene: 6. CDR3 length equals 18 residues. CDR3 loop: CASSYSRDRGTAGNTIYF. CDR3 DNA sequence: TGTGCCAGCAGTTACTCGCGGGACAGGGGGACTGCTGGAAACACCATATATTTT.

This clonotype has at least ten counts. V is TRBV3-1 and J is TRBJ2-1, with D possibly matching TRBD2 (6 bases). The CDR3 runs 12 residues. V lost 0 bases to trimming and J lost 12 bases, with 9 bases between them. Germline-derived CDR1 and CDR2 are LGHDT and YNNKEL (reference sequence). The CDR3 region is CASSQDWRVQFF. CDR3 nucleotides: TGTGCCAGCAGCCAAGATTGGAGGGTGCAGTTCTTC.

V usage is TRBV29-1 and J usage is TRBJ2-2, with a possible D match to TRBD2 (6 bases). The V gene's germline CDR1 is SQVTM and CDR2 ANQGSEA. Trimming stripped 3 bases from V and 1 base from J, with 6 bases between. There are 13 residues in the CDR3. The CDR3 sequence is CSVDSGNTGELFF. CDR3 DNA: TGCAGCGTTGATAGCGGGAACACCGGGGAGCTGTTTTTT.

The chain employs TRBV7-9 and TRBJ1-5, with TRBD1 matching 10 bases. The germline V gene encodes CDR1 SEHNR and CDR2 FQNEAQ (reference sequence). The CDR3 consists of 16 residues. J lost 5 bases, V lost 0 bases, and 4 bases had no gene match. CDR3 loop: CASSLAGTGVDQPQHF. Written as DNA, the CDR3 is TGTGCCAGCAGCTTAGCGGGGACAGGGGTTGATCAGCCCCAGCATTTT.

The rearrangement joins TRBV6-1 to TRBJ2-7; 7 nucleotides line up with TRBD1. This CDR3 comprises 13 residues. Trimming took 8 bases from V and 2 from J; bases not matched to a gene: 6. In germline, CDR1 is MNHNS, CDR2 SASEGT. CDR3 sequence reads: CASRNQGAYEQYF. CDR3 DNA sequence: TGTGCCAGCCGGAACCAGGGGGCCTACGAGCAGTACTTC.

This clonotype was counted between two and nine times. The genes are TRBV4-3 and TRBJ2-1; D might be TRBD1 (6 bases). Trimming took off 0 bases at V and 2 bases at J, with 14 bases between the two ends. The germline CDR1 and CDR2 sequences are LGHNA and YSLEER. This CDR3 comprises 17 residues. CDR3 amino acids: CASSQDTGTITYNEQFF. CDR3 nucleotides: TGCGCCAGCAGCCAAGATACAGGGACCATTACCTACAATGAGCAGTTCTTC.

Ten or more counts support this clonotype. One end of the junction is discordant with germline, which a read error may explain. This chain joins TRBV27 and TRBJ1-1, with 8 positions matching TRBD1. This CDR3 comprises 13 residues. Per the germline V gene, CDR1 is MNHEY and CDR2 is SMNVEV (reference sequence). The CDR3 nucleotides are TGCGCCAGCAGCCCACAGGGGGGTACTGAAGCTTTCTTT. The encoded protein is CASSPQGGTEAFF.

The sample holds many counts of this clonotype. DNA of the CDR3: TGTGCCACCAGTGAGATTCGGGATAATGAGCAGTTCTTC. Amino acid sequence: CATSEIRDNEQFF. The gene calls are TRBV24-1 and TRBJ2-1; a possible D gene is TRBD2 (5 bases). Trimming took 4 bases from V and 7 from J, leaving 10 bases between them. The germline gives CDR1 KGHDR, CDR2 SFDVKD. The CDR3 is made up of 13 amino acids.

This clonotype was found many times. The chain carries TRBV24-1 and TRBJ1-5; the match to TRBD1 covers 9 bases. Germline values: CDR1 KGHDR, CDR2 SFDVKD. With V trimmed by 4 bases and J by 2 bases, 17 bases remained unmatched. The length of the CDR3 is 20 residues. The CDR3 nucleotides read TGTGCCACCAGTGACTCAACATCCGGGACAGGGATCGGGGGCAATCAGCCCCAGCATTTT. This translates into CATSDSTSGTGIGGNQPQHF.

This clonotype was observed a few times. The chain is built from TRBV2 and TRBJ1-2; D is undetermined. Between the trimmed V and J ends, which lost 1 base and 4 bases, there was a span of 13 bases. The CDR3 spans 15 residues. Germline CDR1 and CDR2: SNHLY and FYNNEI. Here the CDR3 reads CASSEGRSVIYGYTF. As DNA, the CDR3 is TGTGCCAGCAGTGAAGGGCGGTCGGTTATCTATGGCTACACCTTC.

This clonotype was seen repeatedly, ten times or more. This chain uses TRBV7-9 with TRBJ2-1, with 12 bases aligning to TRBD2. Germline V gene lookup returns CDR1 SEHNR and CDR2 FQNEAQ (reference sequence). Trimming took 4 bases from V and 10 from J; bases not matched to a gene: 8. The CDR3 contains 15 residues. The CDR3 DNA sequence: TGTGCCAGCAGCTCGCTAGCGGGAGGGCCCAGGGAGCAGTTCTTC. Its protein product is CASSSLAGGPREQFF.

This clonotype was counted ten times or more. The rearrangement uses TRBV29-1 and TRBJ2-3; TRBD2 aligns across 11 bases. V was pared by 4 bases and J by 5 bases, with 2 bases of the junction left unmatched. CDR1 is SQVTM, CDR2 ANQGSEA, per germline. The CDR3 length is 13 residues. The CDR3 loop reads CSVALAGGDTQYF. The DNA of the CDR3 is TGCAGCGTTGCTCTAGCGGGGGGAGATACGCAGTATTTT.

J is TRBJ2-4 and V is TRBV24-1, with D perhaps matching TRBD1 or TRBD2 (7 bases each). In germline, CDR1 is KGHDR, CDR2 SFDVKD. The CDR3 totals 17 residues. V lost 4 bases, J lost 2 bases, and 17 bases lay in between. The chain's CDR3 is CATSDRQGGRSKNIQYF. In DNA, the CDR3 is TGTGCCACCAGTGACCGACAGGGAGGGAGGTCCAAAAACATTCAGTACTTC.

This clonotype was detected many times. V and J are TRBV6-6 and TRBJ2-1, with 9 nucleotides matching TRBD2. Germline V gene lookup returns CDR1 MNHNY and CDR2 SVGAGI (reference sequence). The CDR3 has 15 residues. With 2 bases clipped from V and 5 bases from J, the junction kept 4 bases outside the gene matches. CDR3 loop: CASSYVLAGNNEQFF. CDR3 nucleotide sequence: TGTGCCAGCAGTTACGTGCTAGCGGGAAACAATGAGCAGTTCTTC.

This chain links TRBV3-1 with TRBJ2-2, with TRBD2 matching over 14 bases. There are 17 residues in the CDR3. Unmatched junction bases numbered 7, after V lost 0 bases and J lost 10 bases. Looked up from germline, CDR1 is LGHDT and CDR2 is YNNKEL (reference sequence). CDR3 residues: CASSQDWGLAGEMELFF. The CDR3 region has the DNA TGTGCCAGCAGCCAAGATTGGGGACTAGCGGGAGAGATGGAGCTGTTTTTT. Full variable domain (outside the CDR3, taken from reference TRBV3-1 and TRBJ2-2): DTAVSQTPKYLVTQMGNDKSIKCEQNLGHDTMYWYKQDSKKFLKIMFSYNNKELIINETVPNRFSPKSPDKAHLNLHINSLELGDSAVYFCASSQDWGLAGEMELFFGEGSRLTVL.

This clonotype appeared many times. This chain links TRBV2 with TRBJ2-7; D is possibly TRBD2 (6 bases). Trimming pared 5 bases from V and 4 bases from J, leaving 18 bases between. The CDR3 runs 15 residues. Per germline, CDR1 SNHLY and CDR2 FYNNEI. The CDR3 sequence is CASSHLFGSLYEQYF. In nucleotides, the CDR3 is TGTGCCAGCAGTCACCTTTTCGGGAGCTTGTACGAGCAGTACTTC.

This chain connects TRBV6-1 to TRBJ2-7, with D perhaps being TRBD1 or TRBD2 (5 bases each). Trimming cost V 8 bases and J 2 bases, with 16 bases left between them. In germline, CDR1 is MNHNS, CDR2 SASEGT. The CDR3 has 14 amino acids. The CDR3 here is CASRPGTHTYEQYF. CDR3 nucleotides: TGTGCCAGCCGCCCCGGGACGCACACCTACGAGCAGTACTTC.